This T cell receptor beta chain was sequenced in a study of blood T cell repertoires in COVID-19. Study overall: Sites in the United States, Italy and Spain provided acute and convalescent COVID-19 samples. Sources were T cells, B-cell-depleted T cells, or PBMCs; the material itself was cDNA or gDNA.

Per germline, CDR1 GTSNPN and CDR2 SVGIG (reference sequence). This CDR3 spans 11 amino acids. The junction had 4 bases not matched to a gene; V was cut back by 6 bases and J by 7 bases. Original methodology: Counts of nucleated cells, estimated from reference gene primer amplification, were obtained. TCRdb's table, derived via immunoSEQ multiplex PCR, lists solely in-frame clones and lacks some. The D gene and trimming were derived from the DNA, and the V and J assignments and clone size from that table. The repertoire holds hundreds of thousands of clones, with less than 90% as singletons. Material for sequencing was peripheral blood. The source of this sequence is a woman between 50 and 59 years old with acute or convalescent COVID-19. The chain is built from TRBV30 and TRBJ2-5, with 8 bases aligning to TRBD1. CDR3 region: CACDRGGTQYF. DNA of the CDR3: TGTGCCTGCGACAGGGGAGGGACCCAGTACTTC.